This T cell receptor (beta chain) is drawn from a study of T cell repertoires in cytomegalovirus infection. Study as a whole: The public TCR beta signatures pointed to both CMV infection and matching HLA type.

This clonotype showed up many times. Its antigen is currently unknown. The CDR3 length is 15 residues. The germline V and J ends were trimmed by 5 bases and 0 bases, with 13 bases remaining between them. Germline CDR1 reads SGHTA; CDR2 reads FQGNSA. Study-level points and caveats: The study found HLA-C-restricted CMV-specific TCR beta clonotypes dominating the ex vivo response. Totalled public TCR beta family frequency picked out people who carried CMV plus the relevant HLA.

TCRdb re-called the reads with MiXCR, one entry per CDR3 protein. The table has tens of thousands of distinct CDR3 sequences, about 21% seen once. This receptor was obtained from a human donor in good health (CMV status not recorded). Some clones in this sample may be carry-over from other donors' samples. The V and J genes are TRBV7-2 and TRBJ1-2; D might be TRBD1 (6 bases). This specimen was CD8+ T cells from cultured PBMCs, taken from culture after CMV antigen stimulation. CDR3 loop: CASSRKDSSNYGYTF. CDR3 DNA sequence: TGTGCCAGCAGCCGCAAGGACAGCTCTAACTATGGCTACACCTTC.